This T cell receptor (beta chain) derives from a study of immune heterogeneity within non-small cell lung tumors. The TCR beta CDR3 region was amplified by multiplex PCR employing 32 V and 13 J primers. A single record per CDR3 protein comes from TCRdb applying MiXCR to the multiplex PCR reads. The data show 20,000 to 25,000 distinct CDR3 sequences, 25% to 35% seen once. The CDR3 runs to 13 residues. V was trimmed by 3 bases and J by 0 bases, leaving 6 bases between them. The study's findings and limits: Identical dominant CDR3 beta clonotypes were found repeatedly across the tumor sites of a single patient, and these appeared alongside high-frequency clones that were unique to particular tumor locations.

This clonotype has at least ten counts. The antigen remains undetermined. Template input, which was bulk tumor genomic DNA, totaled about 630 ng per sample. Several spatially distant biopsies were obtained per primary tumor intraoperatively. Surgery that was curative in intent was performed on patients with untreated, newly diagnosed non-small cell lung cancer. The sequence was obtained from a man between 35 and 55 years old with non-small cell lung cancer. The sequencing sample was made of lung tumor tissue. The chain combines TRBV12-3 or TRBV12-4 with TRBJ2-7; the D is unclear. Here the CDR3 DNA reads TGTGCCAGCAGTTTTGTCAGCTCCTACGAGCAGTACTTC. Protein: CASSFVSSYEQYF.